The present T cell receptor (beta chain) was sequenced within a study of CD8 T cells in Susac syndrome. CDR3 size: 15 residues. V dropped 5 bases and J dropped 5; count of bases not matched to a gene: 9. The authors reverse transcribed roughly 0.45 to 1 ug RNA with random hexamers. TCR beta CDR3 was amplified by immunoSEQ covering 54 Vbeta and 13 Jbeta. TCRdb reprocessed the immunoSEQ multiplex PCR reads with MiXCR, giving one entry per CDR3 protein. The repertoire has more than 200,000 distinct CDR3 sequences, 93% of them found once; the top ten carry roughly 0.07%. The source of this sequence is a human donor with multiple sclerosis. This sequence joins TRBV12-3 or TRBV12-4 and TRBJ2-3; TRBD1 aligns across 8 bases. Sequenced sample: CD4+ T cells from PBMCs. CDR3 nucleotide sequence: TGTGCCAGCAGTCTGTACAGGGGGGTGGAAGATACGCAGTATTTT. It is translated as CASSLYRGVEDTQYF.